Only one count was recorded for the clone carrying this TCR beta chain. Its antigen remains unknown. This record comes from a study of T cell responses to AZD1222 COVID-19 vaccine. Trimming removed 1 base from V and 1 base from J, with 13 bases in between. This CDR3 has 16 residues. Germline assignment: CDR1 LGHNA and CDR2 YNFKEQ. The table came from immunoSEQ multiplex PCR; TCRdb's copy has only in-frame clones and leaves some out. This table holds fewer than 95,000 clones, approximately 90% found once. General study results and limits: No day 14 peak samples; only post-peak repertoires were characterized. Baseline serology detected seropositivity in only a handful of AZD1222 recipients. Researchers report vaccine-associated CD4 TCRs spanning spike, with dominance at 160-218 and 743-854.

The source material was peripheral blood, sampled 28 days after the second AZD1222 dose. The receptor's source is an adult who received the AZD1222 COVID-19 vaccine. The chain uses TRBV4-2 and TRBJ2-5; no clear D. The CDR3 DNA reads as TGTGCCAGCAGCCAAGGGGATGGTGGTGGCCAAGAGACCCAGTACTTC. Amino acids: CASSQGDGGGQETQYF.